This T cell receptor beta chain was captured in a study of patients and donors after allogeneic stem cell transplantation. The CDR3 length is 14 residues. Looked up from germline, CDR1 is SGHVS and CDR2 is FQNEAQ. Trimming pared 8 bases from V and 0 bases from J, leaving 12 bases between. Each CDR3 protein is one row after TCRdb ran MiXCR on the RT-PCR reads. The sample records about 960,000 distinct CDR3 sequences, 15% to 20% being singletons. The gene calls are TRBV7-8 and TRBJ2-3, with D hard to call. The sequence derives from a human donor who was either an allogeneic HSCT recipient or a stem cell or donor lymphocyte infusion donor (not recorded which). It is not recorded whose cells these are; they may come from a transplant donor. The sample was blood, either unsorted or a sorted T cell fraction (not recorded which). As DNA, the CDR3 is TGTGCCAGCGGCAACTCACTTAGCACAGATACGCAGTATTTT. Encoded protein: CASGNSLSTDTQYF. The complete variable domain, with remaining parts taken from reference TRBV7-8 and TRBJ2-3, reads GAGVSQSPRYKVAKRGQDVALRCDPISGHVSLFWYQQALGQGPEFLTYFQNEAQLDKSGLPSDRFFAERPEGSVSTLKIQRTQQEDSAVYLCASGNSLSTDTQYFGPGTRLTVL.